This TCR beta chain was documented in a study of blood T cell repertoires in COVID-19. The protocol was immunoSEQ multiplex PCR, while the TCRdb copy is restricted to in-frame clones and leaves out a portion. This table has about 57,000 clones, around 80% appearing once. The germline CDR1 and CDR2 sequences are SGHDT and YYEEEE. This CDR3 has 17 amino acids. The V and J ends lost 0 bases and 6 bases, in that order; junction bases with no gene match: 13. The TCR comes from a woman aged 55-69 years with acute or convalescent COVID-19. The material sequenced was peripheral blood. J is TRBJ2-7 and V is TRBV5-6; 9 bases map to TRBD1. CDR3 amino acids: CASSLAEYPGTGFEQYF. The DNA of the CDR3 is TGTGCCAGCAGCTTGGCCGAGTACCCAGGGACAGGGTTCGAGCAGTACTTC.